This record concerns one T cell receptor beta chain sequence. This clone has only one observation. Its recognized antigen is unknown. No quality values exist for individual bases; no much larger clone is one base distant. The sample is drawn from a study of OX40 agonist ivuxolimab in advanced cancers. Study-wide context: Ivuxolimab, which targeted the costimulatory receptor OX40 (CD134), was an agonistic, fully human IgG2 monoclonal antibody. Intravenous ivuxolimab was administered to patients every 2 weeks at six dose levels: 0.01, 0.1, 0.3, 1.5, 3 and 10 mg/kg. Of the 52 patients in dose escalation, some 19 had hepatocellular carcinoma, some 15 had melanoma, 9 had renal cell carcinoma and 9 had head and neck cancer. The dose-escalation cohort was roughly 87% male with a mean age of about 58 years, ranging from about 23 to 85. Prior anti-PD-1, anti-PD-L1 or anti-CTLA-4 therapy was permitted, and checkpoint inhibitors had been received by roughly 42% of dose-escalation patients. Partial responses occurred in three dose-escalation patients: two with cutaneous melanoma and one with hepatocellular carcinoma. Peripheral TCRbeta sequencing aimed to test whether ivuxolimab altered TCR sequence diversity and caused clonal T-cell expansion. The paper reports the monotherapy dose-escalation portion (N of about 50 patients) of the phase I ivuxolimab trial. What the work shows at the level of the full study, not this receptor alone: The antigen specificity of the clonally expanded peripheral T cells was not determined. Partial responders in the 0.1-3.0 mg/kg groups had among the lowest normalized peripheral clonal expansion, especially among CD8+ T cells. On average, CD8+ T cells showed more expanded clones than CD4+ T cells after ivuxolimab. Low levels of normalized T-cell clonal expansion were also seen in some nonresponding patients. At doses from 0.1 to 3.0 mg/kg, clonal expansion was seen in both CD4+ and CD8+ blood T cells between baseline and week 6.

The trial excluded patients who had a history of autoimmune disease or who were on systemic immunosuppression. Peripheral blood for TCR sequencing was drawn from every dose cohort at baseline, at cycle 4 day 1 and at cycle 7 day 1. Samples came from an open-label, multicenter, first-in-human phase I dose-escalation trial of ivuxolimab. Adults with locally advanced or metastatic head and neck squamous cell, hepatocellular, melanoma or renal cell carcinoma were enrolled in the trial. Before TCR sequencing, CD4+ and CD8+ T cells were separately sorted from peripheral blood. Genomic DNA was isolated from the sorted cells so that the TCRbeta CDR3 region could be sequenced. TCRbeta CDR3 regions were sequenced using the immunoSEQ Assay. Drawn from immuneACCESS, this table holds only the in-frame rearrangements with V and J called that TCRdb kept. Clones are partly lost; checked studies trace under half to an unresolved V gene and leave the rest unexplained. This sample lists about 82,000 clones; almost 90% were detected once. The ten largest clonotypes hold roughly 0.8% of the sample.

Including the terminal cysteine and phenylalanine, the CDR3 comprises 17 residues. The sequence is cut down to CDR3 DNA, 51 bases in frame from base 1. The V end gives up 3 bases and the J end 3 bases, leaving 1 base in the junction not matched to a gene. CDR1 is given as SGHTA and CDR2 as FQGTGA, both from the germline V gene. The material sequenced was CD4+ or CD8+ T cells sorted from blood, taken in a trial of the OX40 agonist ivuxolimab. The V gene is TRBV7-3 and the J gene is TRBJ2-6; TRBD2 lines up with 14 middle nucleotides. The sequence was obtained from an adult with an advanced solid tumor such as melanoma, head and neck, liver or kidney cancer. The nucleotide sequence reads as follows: TGTGCCAGCAGCTTGGGACTAGCGGGAGTTGGGGCCAACGTCCTGACTTTC. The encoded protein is CASSLGLAGVGANVLTF.